This T cell receptor beta chain was recorded in a study of CD8+ T cells in alopecia areata. Germline CDR1 SQVTM, CDR2 ANQGSEA. V was clipped by 6 bases and J by 1 base; unmatched bases: 9. CDR3 length: 14 residues. RNA extraction was followed by reverse transcription into cDNA, which acted as the sequencing template. Profiling relied on immunoSEQ multiplex PCR, and the TCRdb table lists in-frame clones only, not all of them. The table records some 220,000 clones, around 57% of them present only once. Treatment meaning: oral pan-JAK inhibitor, 5-10 mg twice daily. This chain joins TRBV29-1 and TRBJ2-7; TRBD1 agrees at 7 bases. Sequencing was performed on CD4+ T cells sorted from blood, taken at week 4, from a patient treated with tofacitinib. This TCR derives from a human donor with alopecia areata. CDR3 amino acids: CSVQTTGISYEQYF. Here the CDR3 DNA reads TGCAGCGTCCAGACGACAGGGATTTCCTACGAGCAGTACTTC.